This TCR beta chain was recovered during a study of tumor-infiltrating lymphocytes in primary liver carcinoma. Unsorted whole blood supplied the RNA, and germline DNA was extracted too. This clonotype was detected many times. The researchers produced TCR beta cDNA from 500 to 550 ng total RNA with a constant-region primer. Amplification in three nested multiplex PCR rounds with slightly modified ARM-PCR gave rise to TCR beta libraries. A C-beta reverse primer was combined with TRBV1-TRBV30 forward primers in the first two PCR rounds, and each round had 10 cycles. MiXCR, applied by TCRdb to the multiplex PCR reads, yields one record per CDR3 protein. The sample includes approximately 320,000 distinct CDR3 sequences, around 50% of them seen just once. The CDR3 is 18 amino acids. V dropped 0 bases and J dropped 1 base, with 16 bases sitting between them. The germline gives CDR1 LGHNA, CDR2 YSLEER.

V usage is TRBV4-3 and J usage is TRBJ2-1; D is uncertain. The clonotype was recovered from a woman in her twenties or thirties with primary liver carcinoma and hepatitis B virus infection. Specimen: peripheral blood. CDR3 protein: CASSQEATSLGSYNEQFF. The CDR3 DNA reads TGCGCCAGCAGCCAAGAAGCTACGAGTTTGGGATCCTACAATGAGCAGTTCTTC.